This T cell receptor beta chain was documented in a study of blood T cell repertoires in COVID-19. Study background: COVID-19 samples, acute and convalescent, were from the United States, Italy and Spain. Sources were T cells, B-cell-depleted T cells, or PBMCs; the material itself was cDNA or gDNA.

This clone came up a few times. Authors' processing steps: Using reference gene primer amplification, nucleated cell counts were estimated. Sequencing was performed with immunoSEQ multiplex PCR; in TCRdb, only in-frame clones are kept and a portion is missing. The V and J calls and clone size were taken over from that table, and D and trimming were inferred from the DNA. The sample consists of about 97,000 clones, around nine tenths of them appearing once. This CDR3 comprises 14 residues. Germline CDR1 is SGDLS and CDR2 is YYNGEE. V was cut by 4 bases and J by 2 bases, with 12 bases left in between. The TCR originated in a human donor in a cohort sampled during active COVID-19. V and J are TRBV9 and TRBJ2-5, with TRBD1 as a possible D gene (6 bases). Material for sequencing was peripheral blood. The CDR3 loop is CASSKGTLQETQYF. Written as DNA, the CDR3 is TGTGCCAGCAGCAAAGGGACACTACAAGAGACCCAGTACTTC.